These T cell receptor beta chains were read from a single sample in a study of T cell changes during pregnancy in multiple sclerosis. This table comes from immunoSEQ multiplex PCR, and its TCRdb copy is limited to in-frame clones, with some not included. This sample carries under 35,000 clones, about nine tenths of them seen once, and the ten largest clones take approximately 8%. The material sequenced was CD8+ T cells from peripheral blood mononuclear cells, taken before pregnancy. The origin of the receptors is a female donor with multiple sclerosis, enrolled in a pregnancy study. Each CDR3 is given with its conserved first and last residue. Expanded clones are given a class, and other clones once, few, many or no size at all.

TRBJ1-4,TRBV7-6,-,CASSLDGANEKLFF
TRBJ1-1,TRBV9,-,CASSVARGGTEAFF
TRBJ1-1,TRBV7-2,-,CASSPAGNWGEAFF
TRBJ2-3,TRBV28,-,CASSDRRATDTQYF
TRBJ2-1,TRBV7-3,-,CASSYIGGPYNEQFF
TRBJ2-3,TRBV4-2,few,CASSQVIGTGGTDTQYF
TRBJ2-3,TRBV10-3,-,CAISESSRSRGATDTQYF
TRBJ2-7,TRBV6-6,-,CASSYPDRVYEQYF
TRBJ1-2,TRBV13,-,CASSLTGGGLVYGYTF
TRBJ2-1,TRBV2,-,CASSEELAGGPSYNEQFF
TRBJ2-3,TRBV11-1,-,CASSISPSTDTQYF
TRBJ2-1,TRBV11-2,-,CASSSSVGGYNEQFF
TRBJ1-2,TRBV19,-,CASNKGEVFDGYTF
TRBJ2-3,TRBV6-6,-,CASSYPGSDTQYF
TRBJ2-5,TRBV6-6,-,CASHWGGGSQETQYF
TRBJ2-3,TRBV5-3,-,CARSLPRLAESTDTQYF
TRBJ2-7,TRBV19,-,CASSRGSGSSYEQYF
TRBJ1-5,TRBV6-1,-,CASSEGLSNQPQHF
TRBJ2-4,TRBV27,once,CASSFGGGKNIQYF
TRBJ2-7,TRBV27,-,CASSLSGSGSLEQYF
TRBJ2-7,TRBV11-3,-,CASSFHRAYEQYF
TRBJ2-3,TRBV2,-,CASSALAGGDTQYF
TRBJ2-7,TRBV27,-,CASSFGLAGGPVHEQYF
TRBJ1-4,TRBV15,-,CATSNGRGASEKLFF
TRBJ2-2,TRBV28,-,CATRPGLVGAGELFF
TRBJ2-2,TRBV5-1,-,CASSHSGQYTGELFF
TRBJ1-4,TRBV21-1,-,CASSKAGGAGGALGGWLFF
TRBJ2-3,TRBV6-4,-,CASSDSGGMSTDTQYF
TRBJ1-5,TRBV27,-,CASSSSGGLSNQPQHF
TRBJ1-5,TRBV7-8,-,CASTVRDNSNQPQHF
TRBJ2-3,TRBV5-6,-,CASSLTSGGVNTQYF
TRBJ1-2,TRBV7-9,-,CASSLDRWEMNYGYTF
TRBJ1-2,TRBV7-2,few,CATYKPPGQGSNGYTF
TRBJ2-1,TRBV19,-,CASSLIFRGNNEQFF
TRBJ2-5,TRBV28,-,CAIEGVGQYETQYF
TRBJ2-1,TRBV7-9,-,CASSPSGSSYNEQFF
TRBJ2-3,TRBV7-3,once,CASSPRLAGPTDTQYF
TRBJ1-5,TRBV27,-,CASSTLSQDWSNQPQHF
TRBJ2-7,TRBV5-6,-,CASSSGQEQYF
TRBJ1-1,TRBV5-1,-,CASSPPGLMNTEAFF
TRBJ1-2,TRBV15,few,CATSRDREYGFNYGYTF
TRBJ1-1,TRBV6-5,-,CASNGGEMNTEAFF
TRBJ2-7,TRBV9,many,CASSVGASGYEQYF
TRBJ2-7,TRBV4-1,-,CASSQDGAVPYEQYF
TRBJ2-1,TRBV6-5,-,CASSYVGGNEQFF
TRBJ2-3,TRBV6-6,once,CASRDSSTDTQYF
TRBJ1-2,TRBV7-9,-,CASSLAGGQSIPTF
TRBJ2-1,TRBV6-5,-,CASSYVEGTNEQFF
TRBJ1-5,TRBV28,-,CASSREETSNQPQHF
TRBJ2-5,TRBV19,-,CASSPRTGFGETQYF
TRBJ2-2,TRBV7-9,-,CASSPRNELRPTGELFF
TRBJ2-2,TRBV9,-,CASSPRPAGESTGELFF
TRBJ2-1,TRBV15,-,CATSRGRGKGYNEQFF
TRBJ1-5,TRBV19,-,CASSIDKGTGNQPQHF
TRBJ1-3,TRBV13,-,CASSPDRLATGNTIYF
TRBJ1-1,TRBV7-8,-,CASSRGQGLLERNTEAFF
TRBJ1-1,TRBV7-8,-,CASSLSWTGGTFF